A selection of T cell receptor beta chains follows, all from one sample in a study of regulatory T cells in long-lasting Graves disease. In TCRdb, the multiplex PCR reads were re-called with MiXCR into one record per CDR3 protein. The sample has a few hundred thousand distinct CDR3 sequences, 22% seen once. Specimen: peripheral blood mononuclear cells (PBMCs), collected when the disease was refractory, from a patient treated with antithyroid drugs. The receptor set was obtained from a female donor with Graves disease. Each CDR3 is given with its conserved first and last residue. The D gene is left open where the match is weak. Clone size is stated in some rows and not others, as once, few, many or a class when expanded.

>TRBJ2-4|many|-|15|TRBV30
TGTGCCTGGAGTGACCCCCAGGGAGTCAAAAACATTCAGTACTTC
CAWSDPQGVKNIQYF
>TRBJ2-5|many|TRBD2|15|TRBV2
TGTGCCAGCAGACCTAGCGGGAGGGCCGGGGAGACCCAGTACTTC
CASRPSGRAGETQYF
>TRBJ2-5|-|TRBD2|17|TRBV20-1
TGCAGTGCTAGAGATAGAGTAGCGGGAGTGCGAGGTGGGGCCCAGTACTTC
CSARDRVAGVRGGAQYF
>TRBJ1-1|-|TRBD1|16|TRBV19
TGTGCCAGTAGTATTTTTGGGACAGGGGCGAACACTGAAGCTTTCTTT
CASSIFGTGANTEAFF
>TRBJ2-1|few|TRBD2|15|TRBV24-1
TGTGCCACCGGGAAGATAGCGGGAGCTCGGGGTGAGCAGTTCTTC
CATGKIAGARGEQFF
>TRBJ2-2|-|-|15|TRBV3-1
TGTGCCAGCAGCCAAGGCGGCCCAGGCACCGGGGAGCTGTTTTTT
CASSQGGPGTGELFF
>TRBJ2-7|-|-|11|TRBV6-1
TGTGCCATTGAGACTCACTACGAGCAGTACTTC
CAIETHYEQYF
>TRBJ2-5|many|-|20|TRBV12-3/TRBV12-4
TGTGCCAGCAGTCCTGACGGGTCTTCGGGCGCAACCTATTACCAAGAGACCCAGTACTTC
CASSPDGSSGATYYQETQYF
>TRBJ2-6|-|-|18|TRBV4-2
TGTGCCAGCAGCCAAGAGGGTGGGGTTAGCTCTGGGGCCAACGTCCTGACTTTC
CASSQEGGVSSGANVLTF
>TRBJ2-7|-|TRBD2|15|TRBV20-1
TGCAGTGCTCCAGGACTAGCGGGCAGCTCCTACGAGCAGTACTTC
CSAPGLAGSSYEQYF
>TRBJ1-5|many|-|17|TRBV12-3/TRBV12-4
TGTGCCAGCAGTTTAGGCTCGTCCTCCTATGGCAATCAGCCCCAGCATTTT
CASSLGSSSYGNQPQHF